The entry below gives a single TCR beta chain sequence along with its context. No antigen is known for it. CD4+ cells of the naive, central memory, regulatory and stem cell-like memory types were sorted via CD45RO/CCR7/CD25/CD127/CD95/CD27. What was sequenced were expressed TCRB transcripts, since all of the isolated RNA had been reverse transcribed. Roughly 3.7 million reads, on average, came from each naive, central memory and regulatory T cell sample. This table comes from immunoSEQ multiplex PCR, and its TCRdb copy is limited to in-frame clones, with some not included. The data contain approximately 170,000 clones, approximately 8% of them singletons. This sample was taken from a study of beta chain features in type 1 diabetes. Study details: Examination of sorted cells across all samples involved more than 85,000,000 cells. Findings and caveats of the study: Researchers report that Type 1 diabetes patients had moderately but significantly shorter TCRB CDR3s across all four CD4+ subsets.

The germline gives CDR1 GTSNPN, CDR2 SVGIG (reference sequence). The length of the CDR3 is 15 residues. Sequences were obtained from central memory CD4+ T cells from blood. This clonotype originated in a middle-aged woman with type 1 diabetes. This chain connects TRBV30 to TRBJ1-1, with D perhaps matching TRBD1 (5 bases). CDR3 residues: CALKRAGPSNTEAFF. CDR3 nucleotide sequence: TGTGCTCTTAAAAGGGCAGGGCCGTCGAACACTGAAGCTTTCTTT. Together with reference TRBV30 and TRBJ1-1, the CDR3 gives the full variable domain: SQTIHQWPATLVQPVGSPLSLECTVEGTSNPNLYWYRQAAGRGLQLLFYSVGIGQISSEVPQNLSASRPQDRQFILSSKKLLLSDSGFYLCALKRAGPSNTEAFFGQGTRLTVV.